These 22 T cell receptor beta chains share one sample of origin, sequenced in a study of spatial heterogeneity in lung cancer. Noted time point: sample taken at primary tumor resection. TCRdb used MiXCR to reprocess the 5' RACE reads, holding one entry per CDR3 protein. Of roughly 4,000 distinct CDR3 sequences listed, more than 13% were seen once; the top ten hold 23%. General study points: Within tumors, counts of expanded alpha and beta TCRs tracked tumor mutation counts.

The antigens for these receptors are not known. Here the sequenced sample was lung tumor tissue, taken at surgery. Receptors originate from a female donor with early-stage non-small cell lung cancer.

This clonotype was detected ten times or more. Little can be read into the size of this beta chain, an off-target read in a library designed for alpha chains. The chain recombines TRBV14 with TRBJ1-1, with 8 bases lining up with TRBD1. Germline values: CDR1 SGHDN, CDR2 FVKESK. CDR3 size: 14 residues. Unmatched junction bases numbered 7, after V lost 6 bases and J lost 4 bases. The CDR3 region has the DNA TGTGCCAGCAGTCGACAGGGGTTGGGCACTGAAGCTTTCTTT. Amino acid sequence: CASSRQGLGTEAFF.

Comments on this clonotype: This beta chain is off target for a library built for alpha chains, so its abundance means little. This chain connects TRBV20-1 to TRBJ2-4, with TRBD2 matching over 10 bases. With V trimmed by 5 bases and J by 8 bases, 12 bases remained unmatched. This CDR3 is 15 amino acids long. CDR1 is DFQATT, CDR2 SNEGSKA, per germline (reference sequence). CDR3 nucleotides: TGCAGTGCTCTTGAAGCGGGAGGGTACGTGGACATTCAGTACTTC. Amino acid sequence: CSALEAGGYVDIQYF.

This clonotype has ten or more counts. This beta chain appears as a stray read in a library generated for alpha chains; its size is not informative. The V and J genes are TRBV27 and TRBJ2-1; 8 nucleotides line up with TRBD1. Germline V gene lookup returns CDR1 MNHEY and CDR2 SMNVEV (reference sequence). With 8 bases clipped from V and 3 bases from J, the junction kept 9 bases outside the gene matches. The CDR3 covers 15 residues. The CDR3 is CASCRGQYNYNEQFF. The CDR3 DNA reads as TGTGCCAGCTGCAGGGGGCAATATAACTACAATGAGCAGTTCTTC.

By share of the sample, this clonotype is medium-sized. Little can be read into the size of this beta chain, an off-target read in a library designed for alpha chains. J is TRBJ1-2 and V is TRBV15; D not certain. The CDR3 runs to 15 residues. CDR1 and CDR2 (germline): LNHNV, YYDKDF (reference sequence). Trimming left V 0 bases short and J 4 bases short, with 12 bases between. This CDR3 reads CATSRDRSWGYGYTF. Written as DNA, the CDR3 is TGTGCCACCAGCAGAGATAGGTCTTGGGGCTATGGCTACACCTTC.

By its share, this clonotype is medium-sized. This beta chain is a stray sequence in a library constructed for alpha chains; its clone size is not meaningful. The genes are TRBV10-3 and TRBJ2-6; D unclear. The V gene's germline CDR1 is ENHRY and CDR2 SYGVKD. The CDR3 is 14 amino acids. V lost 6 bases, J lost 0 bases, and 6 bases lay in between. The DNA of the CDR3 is TGTGCCATCAGGGAGAGCTCTGGGGCCAACGTCCTGACTTTC. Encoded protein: CAIRESSGANVLTF.

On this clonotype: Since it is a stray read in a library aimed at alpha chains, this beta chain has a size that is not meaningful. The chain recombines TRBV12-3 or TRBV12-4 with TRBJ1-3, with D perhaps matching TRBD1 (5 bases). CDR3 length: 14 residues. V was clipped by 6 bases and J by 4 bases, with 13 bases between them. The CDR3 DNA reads TGTGCCAGCAGCACATGGACACGGGGAAACACCATATATTTT. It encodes CASSTWTRGNTIYF.

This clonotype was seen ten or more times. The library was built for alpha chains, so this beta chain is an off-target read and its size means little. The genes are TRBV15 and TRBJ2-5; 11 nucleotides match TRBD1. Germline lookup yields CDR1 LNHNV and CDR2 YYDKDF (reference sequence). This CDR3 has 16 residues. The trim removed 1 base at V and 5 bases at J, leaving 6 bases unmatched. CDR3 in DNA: TGTGCCACCAGCAGAGTTCCGGACAGGGGGCTTGAGACCCAGTACTTC. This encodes CATSRVPDRGLETQYF.

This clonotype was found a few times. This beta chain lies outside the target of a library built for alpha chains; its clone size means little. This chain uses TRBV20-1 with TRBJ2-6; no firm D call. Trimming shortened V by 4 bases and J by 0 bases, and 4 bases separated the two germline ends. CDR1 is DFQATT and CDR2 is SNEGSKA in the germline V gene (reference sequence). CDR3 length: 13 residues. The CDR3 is CSAMVSGANVLTF. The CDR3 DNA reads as TGCAGTGCTATGGTCTCTGGGGCCAACGTCCTGACTTTC.

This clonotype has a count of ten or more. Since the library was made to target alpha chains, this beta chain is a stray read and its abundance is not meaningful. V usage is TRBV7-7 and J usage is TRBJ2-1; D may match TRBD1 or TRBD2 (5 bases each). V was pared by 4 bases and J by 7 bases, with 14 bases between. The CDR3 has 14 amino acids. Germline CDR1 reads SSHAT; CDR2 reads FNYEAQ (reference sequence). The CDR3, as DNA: TGTGCCAGCAGCTCGGGGACCTTAGGGAATGAGCAGTTCTTC. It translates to CASSSGTLGNEQFF.

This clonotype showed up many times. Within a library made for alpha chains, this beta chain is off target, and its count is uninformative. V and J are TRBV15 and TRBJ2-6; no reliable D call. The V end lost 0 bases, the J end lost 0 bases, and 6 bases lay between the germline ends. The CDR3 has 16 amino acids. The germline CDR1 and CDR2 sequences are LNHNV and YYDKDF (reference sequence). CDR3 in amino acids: CATSREVVSGANVLTF. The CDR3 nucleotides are TGTGCCACCAGCAGAGAGGTCGTCTCTGGGGCCAACGTCCTGACTTTC.

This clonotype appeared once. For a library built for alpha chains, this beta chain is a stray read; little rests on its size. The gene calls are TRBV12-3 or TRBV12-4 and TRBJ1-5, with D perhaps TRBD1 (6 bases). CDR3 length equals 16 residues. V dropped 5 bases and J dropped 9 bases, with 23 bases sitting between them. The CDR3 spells CASSPGGTLFQWPQHF. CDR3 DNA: TGTGCCAGCAGTCCCGGGGGGACACTGTTTCAGTGGCCCCAGCATTTT.

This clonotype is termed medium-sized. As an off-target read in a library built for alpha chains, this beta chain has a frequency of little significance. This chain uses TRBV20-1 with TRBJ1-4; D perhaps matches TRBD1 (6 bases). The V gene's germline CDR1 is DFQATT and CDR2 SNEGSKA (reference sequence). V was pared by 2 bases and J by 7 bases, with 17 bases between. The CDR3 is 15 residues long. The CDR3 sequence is CSARRDIRPIEKLFF. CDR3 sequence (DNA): TGCAGTGCTAGAAGGGACATACGGCCAATTGAAAAACTGTTTTTT.

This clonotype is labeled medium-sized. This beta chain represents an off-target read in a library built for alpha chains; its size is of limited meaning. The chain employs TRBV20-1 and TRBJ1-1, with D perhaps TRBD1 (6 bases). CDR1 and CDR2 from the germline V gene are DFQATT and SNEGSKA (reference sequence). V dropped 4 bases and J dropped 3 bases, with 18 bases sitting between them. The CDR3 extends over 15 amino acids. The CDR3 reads CSAMYPQGRDTEAFF. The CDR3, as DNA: TGCAGTGCTATGTATCCCCAGGGGAGAGACACTGAAGCTTTCTTT.

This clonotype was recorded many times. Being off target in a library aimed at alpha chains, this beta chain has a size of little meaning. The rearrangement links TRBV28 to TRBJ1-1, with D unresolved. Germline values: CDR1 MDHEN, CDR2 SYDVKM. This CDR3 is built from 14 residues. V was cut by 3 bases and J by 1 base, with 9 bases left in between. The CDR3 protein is CASSLGWGNTEAFF. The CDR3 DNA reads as TGTGCCAGCAGTTTGGGGTGGGGGAACACTGAAGCTTTCTTT.

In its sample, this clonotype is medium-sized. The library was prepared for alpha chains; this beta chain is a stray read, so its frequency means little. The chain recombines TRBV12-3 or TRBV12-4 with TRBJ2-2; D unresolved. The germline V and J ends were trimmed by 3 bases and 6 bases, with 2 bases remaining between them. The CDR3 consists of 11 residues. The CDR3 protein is CASSLSGELFF. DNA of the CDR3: TGTGCCAGCAGTTTGTCCGGGGAGCTGTTTTTT.

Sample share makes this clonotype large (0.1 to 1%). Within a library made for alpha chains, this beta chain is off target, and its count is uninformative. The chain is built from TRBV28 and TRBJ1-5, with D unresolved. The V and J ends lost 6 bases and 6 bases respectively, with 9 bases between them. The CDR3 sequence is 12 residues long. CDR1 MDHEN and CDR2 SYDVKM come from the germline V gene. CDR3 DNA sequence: TGTGCCAGCAGACTAAAATCTCAGCCCCAGCATTTT. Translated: CASRLKSQPQHF.

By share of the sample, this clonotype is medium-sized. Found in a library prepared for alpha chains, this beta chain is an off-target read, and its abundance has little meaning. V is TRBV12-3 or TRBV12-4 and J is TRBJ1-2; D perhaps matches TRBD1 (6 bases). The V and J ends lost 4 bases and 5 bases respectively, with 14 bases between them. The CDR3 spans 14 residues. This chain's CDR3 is CASSSWTASYGYTF. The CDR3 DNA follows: TGTGCCAGCAGTTCCTGGACAGCCTCGTATGGCTACACCTTC.

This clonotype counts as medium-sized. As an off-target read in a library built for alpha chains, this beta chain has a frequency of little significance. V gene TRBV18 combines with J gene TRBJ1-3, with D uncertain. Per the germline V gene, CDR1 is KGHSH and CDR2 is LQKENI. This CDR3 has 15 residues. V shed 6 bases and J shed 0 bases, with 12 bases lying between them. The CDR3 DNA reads TGTGCCAGCTCGCAAGGCAGCGACTCTGGAAACACCATATATTTT. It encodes CASSQGSDSGNTIYF. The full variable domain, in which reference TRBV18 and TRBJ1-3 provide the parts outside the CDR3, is NAGVMQNPRHLVRRRGQEARLRCSPMKGHSHVYWYRQLPEEGLKFMVYLQKENIIDESGMPKERFSAEFPKEGPSILRIQQVVRGDSAAYFCASSQGSDSGNTIYFGEGSWLTVV.

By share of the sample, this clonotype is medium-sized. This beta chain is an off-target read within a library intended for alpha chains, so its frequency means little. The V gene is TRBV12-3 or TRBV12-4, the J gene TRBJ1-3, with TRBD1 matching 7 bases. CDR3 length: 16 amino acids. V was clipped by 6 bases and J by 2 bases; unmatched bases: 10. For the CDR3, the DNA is TGTGCCAGCAGGAACCTGGACAGGATAGCTGGAAACACCATATATTTT. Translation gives CASRNLDRIAGNTIYF.

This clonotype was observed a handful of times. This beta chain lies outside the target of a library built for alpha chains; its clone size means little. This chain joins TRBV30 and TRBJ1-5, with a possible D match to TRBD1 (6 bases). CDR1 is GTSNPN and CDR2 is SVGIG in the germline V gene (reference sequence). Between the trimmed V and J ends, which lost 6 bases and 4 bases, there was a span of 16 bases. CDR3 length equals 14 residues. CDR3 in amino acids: CACSTGQINQPQHF. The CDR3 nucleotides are TGTGCCTGTTCCACTGGACAGATAAATCAGCCCCAGCATTTT.

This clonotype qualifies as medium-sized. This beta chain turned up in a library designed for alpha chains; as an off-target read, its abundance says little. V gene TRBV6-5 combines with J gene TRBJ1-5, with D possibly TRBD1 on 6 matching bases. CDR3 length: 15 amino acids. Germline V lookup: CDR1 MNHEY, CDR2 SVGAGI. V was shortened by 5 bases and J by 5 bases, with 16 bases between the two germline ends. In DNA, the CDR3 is TGTGCCAGCAGTCTCACCGTAGGGGGGGATCAGCCCCAGCATTTT. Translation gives CASSLTVGGDQPQHF.

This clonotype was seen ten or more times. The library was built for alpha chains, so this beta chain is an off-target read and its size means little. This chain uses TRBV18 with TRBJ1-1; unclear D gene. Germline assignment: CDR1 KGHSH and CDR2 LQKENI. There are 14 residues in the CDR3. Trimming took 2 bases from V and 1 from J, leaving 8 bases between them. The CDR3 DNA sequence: TGTGCCAGCTCACCAATTTACAGGAACACTGAAGCTTTCTTT. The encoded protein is CASSPIYRNTEAFF.